One sample yielded the 14 T cell receptor beta chains listed below, sequenced in a study of control samples from healthy donors and cancer patients. Here immunoSEQ multiplex PCR was the method, and the copy in TCRdb shows in-frame clones only, minus some. The data contain about 59,000 clones, under 95% of them singletons. The sequencing input was PBMCs. Every receptor here comes from a man aged 40-49 years with colorectal cancer.

This sequence joins TRBV18 and TRBJ2-2; TRBD2 matches 7 bases. Per the germline V gene, CDR1 is KGHSH and CDR2 is LQKENI. Trimming cost V 0 bases and J 7 bases; bases outside gene matches: 5. The CDR3 is 15 residues long. CDR3 nucleotide sequence: TGTGCCAGCTCACCACCGGCGGGGGTTGGCGGGGAGCTGTTTTTT. It is translated as CASSPPAGVGGELFF.

The CDR3 loop reads CASRGVGPYEQYF. The CDR3 nucleotides are TGCGCCAGCCGGGGTGTAGGGCCCTACGAGCAGTACTTC. This chain uses TRBV5-1 with TRBJ2-7; D might be TRBD2 (5 bases). The CDR3 loop spans 13 amino acids. The V gene's germline CDR1 is SGHRS and CDR2 YFSETQ. The V gene lost 7 bases and the J gene lost 2 bases, with 13 bases spanning the gap.

The chain has TRBV5-6 and TRBJ1-5; D is unresolved. Per the germline V gene, CDR1 is SGHDT and CDR2 is YYEEEE. CDR3 length: 15 amino acids. V lost 1 base and J lost 3, with 11 bases in between. The CDR3 loop is CASSLHEGLNQPQHF. The CDR3 DNA reads as TGTGCCAGCAGCTTGCACGAGGGCCTCAATCAGCCCCAGCATTTT.

The rearrangement links TRBV14 to TRBJ2-6, with D possibly TRBD1 on 5 matching bases. The V gene lost 1 base and the J gene lost 4 bases, with 8 bases spanning the gap. The CDR3 extends over 15 amino acids. Germline V gene data show CDR1 as SGHDN and CDR2 as FVKESK. The CDR3 DNA follows: TGTGCCAGCAGCCAAGCAGGGTCCGGGGCCAACGTCCTGACTTTC. This codes for CASSQAGSGANVLTF.

This chain links TRBV19 with TRBJ1-2; 7 bases line up with TRBD1. Trimming removed 3 bases from V and 4 bases from J; junction bases left unmatched: 8. The CDR3 runs 15 residues. Germline values: CDR1 LNHDA, CDR2 SQIVND (reference sequence). CDR3 protein: CASSIRQGSPYGYTF. The CDR3 bases are TGTGCCAGTAGTATCAGACAGGGCAGTCCCTATGGCTACACCTTC.

The rearrangement uses TRBV29-1 and TRBJ1-1; D ambiguous. The CDR3 spans 12 residues. CDR1 and CDR2 from the germline V gene are SQVTM and ANQGSEA. Trimming shortened V by 1 base and J by 7 bases, and 10 bases separated the two germline ends. As DNA, the CDR3 is TGCAGCGTTGAAGGGACGTACATTGAAGCTTTCTTT. Residues: CSVEGTYIEAFF.

A few counts support this clone. One end of the junction does not line up with germline, which may come from a read error. The chain is built from TRBV6-1 and TRBJ1-2, with unresolved D. This CDR3 has 10 amino acids. CDR1 is MNHNS and CDR2 is SASEGT in the germline V gene. The CDR3 DNA reads as TGTGCCAGCAGTGAAACGGGTTTGGGCTTC. This codes for CASSETGLGF.

The rearrangement joins TRBV6-2 or TRBV6-3 to TRBJ1-3; no clear D. The CDR3 runs to 14 residues. Trimming removed 2 bases at V and 0 bases at J, with 5 bases between. Germline loops: CDR1 MNHEY, CDR2 SVGEGT. CDR3 sequence (DNA): TGTGCCAGCAGTTACAGGTACTCTGGAAACACCATATATTTT. It codes for CASSYRYSGNTIYF.

The table lists this clone with a few counts. V usage is TRBV9 and J usage is TRBJ1-1; D ambiguous. CDR3 size: 13 residues. CDR1 and CDR2 (germline): SGDLS, YYNGEE. Deletions cut 0 bases from V and 4 bases from J, with 7 bases between. The CDR3 loop reads CASSVEWSTEAFF. The CDR3 DNA reads as TGTGCCAGCAGCGTAGAGTGGAGCACTGAAGCTTTCTTT.

The chain combines TRBV18 with TRBJ1-2; D is possibly TRBD1 (5 bases). V was shortened by 4 bases and J by 3 bases, with 9 bases between the two germline ends. Germline V gene lookup returns CDR1 KGHSH and CDR2 LQKENI. The CDR3 loop spans 13 amino acids. CDR3: CASSRGTYYGYTF. Written as DNA, the CDR3 is TGTGCCAGCTCACGCGGGACCTACTATGGCTACACCTTC.

This clone appeared a few times. The gene calls are TRBV12-2 and TRBJ2-3; TRBD1 is the table's D call and was not checked against the DNA. TRBV12-2 is recorded as a pseudogene. This CDR3 is 17 amino acids long. The CDR3 region is CASRSTPGHWRTDTQYF. CDR3 nucleotides: TGTGCAAGTCGCTCAACTCCGGGACACTGGCGCACAGATACGCAGTATTTT.

The rearrangement uses TRBV2 and TRBJ2-1; D unresolved. In germline, CDR1 is SNHLY, CDR2 FYNNEI. V shed 3 bases and J shed 11 bases, with 11 bases lying between them. CDR3 size: 12 residues. CDR3 sequence (DNA): TGTGCCAGCAGTGATCGGAATAGACAGCAGTTCTTC. It specifies CASSDRNRQQFF.

The rearrangement links TRBV3-1 (or the pseudogene TRBV3-2) to TRBJ2-5; weak D call: TRBD1 (6 bases). The CDR3 covers 15 residues. Deletions cut 5 bases from V and 2 bases from J, with 15 bases between. Germline V lookup: CDR1 LGHDT, CDR2 YNNKEL (reference sequence). The CDR3 DNA is TGTGCCAGCAGCGGTAGGACAGTTCGTCAAGAGACCCAGTACTTC. Its protein is CASSGRTVRQETQYF.

The rearrangement links TRBV25-1 to TRBJ1-2; the match to TRBD1 covers 10 bases. CDR3 size: 14 residues. Germline CDR1 reads MGHDK; CDR2 reads SYGVNS. The J segment lost 4 bases and the V segment lost 9 bases, leaving 8 bases of the junction unmatched. The CDR3 region has the DNA TGTGCCAGAAGGGACAGGGGTTCTGCCTATGGCTACACCTTC. Protein: CARRDRGSAYGYTF.